This T cell receptor beta chain was recovered during a study of technical replicates of blood from a few donors. Profiled with immunoSEQ multiplex PCR; TCRdb holds only in-frame clones, not every one. Here the sample spans some 94,000 clones, about 95% being singletons. With 5 bases clipped from V and 2 bases from J, the junction kept 17 bases outside the gene matches. CDR3 length: 19 amino acids. CDR1 is MDHEN, CDR2 SYDVKM, per germline. Source material: T cells isolated from PBMCs. V gene TRBV28 combines with J gene TRBJ2-1, with TRBD2 identical over 8 bases. This receptor was taken from a human donor in good health. The CDR3 region has the DNA TGTGCCAGCAGTCTAGGGTGGTTAGCGGGATCCCTCACCTACAATGAGCAGTTCTTC. Encoded protein: CASSLGWLAGSLTYNEQFF.